The rows below give T cell receptor beta chains drawn from one sample of a study of CD8+CD57+ T cells in acquired aplastic anemia. TCRdb recomputed calls from the reads with MiXCR, one row per CDR3 protein. Of under 350,000 distinct CDR3 sequences listed, approximately 58% are singletons. Sequencing was carried out using sorted CD4+, CD8+, or CD8+CD57+ T cells (not recorded which) from PBMCs. The receptors were gathered from a human donor with aplastic anemia. CDR3s include the opening cysteine and the closing phenylalanine or tryptophan. A D gene is named only where the DNA matches it firmly. Not every row has a clone size; where given, it reads once, few, many or a size class.

J,D,size,V,DNA,CDR3
TRBJ1-3,TRBD1,.,TRBV19,TGTGCCAGCCCGGGACAGGGGGAGAAGTCCGGAAACACCATATATTTT,CASPGQGEKSGNTIYF
TRBJ2-7,TRBD2,.,TRBV11-2,TGTGCCAGCAGCCGTAGGATTAGCGGGGGGCGAAAGTACTTC,CASSRRISGGRKYF
TRBJ2-7,.,.,TRBV20-1,TGCAGTGCTAGAGATCAGGAGATACCCTACGAGCAGTACTTC,CSARDQEIPYEQYF
TRBJ2-7,.,once,TRBV7-8,TGTGCCAGCAGTCCCTCTAACACCGACGAGCAGTGCTTC,CASSPSNTDEQCF
TRBJ1-1,.,.,TRBV7-9,TGTGCCAGCCAACCGACCGGGCCCTTAGCTTTCTTT,CASQPTGPLAFF
TRBJ2-2,.,.,TRBV19,TGTGCCAGTAGTATGACAGAGAACACTGGGGAGCTGTTTTTT,CASSMTENTGELFF
TRBJ2-7,.,.,TRBV7-9,TGTGCCAGCGGACAGTTGGGTCACAACGAGCAGTACTTC,CASGQLGHNEQYF
TRBJ2-7,TRBD2,.,TRBV14,TGTGACAGCGGGGGCCCCAGCTCCTACGAGCAGTACTTC,CDSGGPSSYEQYF
TRBJ1-1,.,many,TRBV10-1,TGCGCCAGCAGTGACCCGTTGAGCACTGAAGCTTTCTTT,CASSDPLSTEAFF
TRBJ2-7,TRBD2,few,TRBV9,TGTGCCAGCAGCCTGCGGGAGGACGGGGCCGCCCGTGGCGAGCAGTACTTC,CASSLREDGAARGEQYF
TRBJ2-3,.,.,TRBV10-1,TGCGCCAGCAACAACGGGGGCTCAACAGATACGCAGTATTTT,CASNNGGSTDTQYF
TRBJ2-7,.,few,TRBV5-1,TGCGCCAGCAGCGGCGGACCGGGACGGGCAATAGACGAGCAGTACTTC,CASSGGPGRAIDEQYF
TRBJ2-7,.,.,TRBV19,TGTGCCAGTAGTAACGCAGGGTACGAGCAGTACTTC,CASSNAGYEQYF
TRBJ1-3,TRBD1,many,TRBV7-9,TGTGCCAGCAGCGAAGCAGGGGGATTCTCTGGAAACACCATATATTTT,CASSEAGGFSGNTIYF
TRBJ1-2,TRBD1,.,TRBV7-2,TGTGCCAGCAGGGCCAGGGGGGGCTATGGCTACACCTTC,CASRARGGYGYTF